This TCR beta chain was sequenced for a study of T cells in Graves' hyperthyroidism and ophthalmopathy. Across the whole study: Peripheral blood sampling occurred at initial diagnosis, before any treatment.

General observations from the study: A model using 13 V-J features told ophthalmopathy apart from stable hyperthyroidism. Blood samples included most of the expanded thyroid clonotypes exceeding 0.001.

As concerns this clonotype: The antigen remains unidentified.

Germline V gene lookup returns CDR1 MGHRA and CDR2 YSYEKL. Trimming cost V 0 bases and J 3 bases; bases outside gene matches: 8. CDR3 size: 17 residues. The TCR beta CDR3 regions underwent amplification using RNA transcripts as the source. In the first-round RT-PCR of the TCR CDR3, the HTBI primer set was used. TCRdb itself ran the multiplex PCR reads through MiXCR, one entry per CDR3 protein. The sample has some 690,000 distinct CDR3 sequences; 15% to 20% are singletons. The receptor's source is a man aged 45-65 years with Graves' hyperthyroidism. J is TRBJ2-7 and V is TRBV4-1; 10 bases align to TRBD1. The sample taken for sequencing was blood. CDR3 coding DNA: TGCGCCAGCAGCCAAGACCCTTACCGGGACAGGGGCTACGAGCAGTACTTC. Encoded protein: CASSQDPYRDRGYEQYF.